This T cell receptor (beta chain) was retrieved from a study of blood T cell repertoires in COVID-19. V lost 0 bases, J lost 5 bases, and 13 bases lay in between. The CDR3 covers 15 residues. CDR1 is KGHSH and CDR2 is LQKENI in the germline V gene. Assay used: immunoSEQ multiplex PCR; TCRdb lists only in-frame clones, some missing. The sample comprises 150,000 to 200,000 clones, 70% to 80% of which are singletons, and around 5.9% rests with the top ten. The specimen sequenced was peripheral blood. The rearrangement uses TRBV18 and TRBJ1-1; unclear D gene. This clonotype was sampled from a middle-aged woman with COVID-19, enrolled during active disease. This chain's CDR3 is CASSPPPPRRTEAFF. The CDR3 DNA is TGTGCCAGCTCACCACCCCCGCCAAGGAGGACTGAAGCTTTCTTT.